This TCR beta chain originates from a study of T cell changes during pregnancy in multiple sclerosis. J was trimmed by 0 bases and V by 5 bases; bases with no gene match: 7. The CDR3 runs to 16 residues. Germline lookup yields CDR1 SGHRS and CDR2 YFSETQ. Method: immunoSEQ multiplex PCR; TCRdb's copy keeps in-frame clones and lacks some. The table has fewer than 85,000 clones, 92% seen once. The origin of this receptor is a female donor with multiple sclerosis, enrolled in a pregnancy study. This chain links TRBV5-1 with TRBJ2-3; 9 nucleotides line up with TRBD2. Sequencing used peripheral blood, obtained in the second trimester of pregnancy. CDR3 bases: TGCGCCAGCAGTCAAGGACTAGCGAGTAGCACAGATACGCAGTATTTT. This sequence encodes CASSQGLASSTDTQYF.